What follows is one T cell receptor beta chain and its context. The data were taken from a study of CD8 T cells in ankylosing spondylitis. TCRdb re-analysed the 5' RACE reads in MiXCR, keeping a single row per CDR3 protein. This table has 200,000 to 300,000 distinct CDR3 sequences, approximately 7.6% appearing once. Sequences were obtained from blood, either unsorted or a sorted T cell fraction (not recorded which). The source of this sequence is a female donor with ankylosing spondylitis or in good health (not recorded which).

CDR3 DNA sequence: TGTGCCAGCAGTGGGGCAGGGGGGAATCAGCCCCAGCATTTT. Translated: CASSGAGGNQPQHF. The chain joins TRBV2 to TRBJ1-5; 7 bases match TRBD1. Trimming took 4 bases from V and 4 from J; bases not matched to a gene: 4. The germline V gene has CDR1 SNHLY and CDR2 FYNNEI. The CDR3 spans 14 residues.